These 14 T cell receptor beta chains were sequenced from one sample in a study of response to subunit inactivated influenza vaccine. TCRdb independently ran MiXCR on the RT-PCR reads; one entry per CDR3 protein. Among about 610,000 distinct CDR3 sequences listed, 12% to 15% were seen once. The sequencing used PBMCs from blood, collected 11 to 12 days after vaccination. All receptors derive from a middle-aged man who received an inactivated influenza vaccine.

Only a few counts were recorded for this clonotype. The rearrangement uses TRBV4-1 and TRBJ1-3; 7 bases are a match to TRBD1. The CDR3 runs 15 residues. Germline loops: CDR1 MGHRA, CDR2 YSYEKL. Unmatched junction bases numbered 5, after V lost 4 bases and J lost 2 bases. The CDR3: CASSPEDRAGNTIYF. CDR3 sequence (DNA): TGCGCCAGCAGCCCCGAAGACAGGGCTGGAAACACCATATATTTT.

This clonotype was counted at least ten times. This rearrangement joins TRBV29-1 to TRBJ1-2, with 8 bases matching TRBD1. The CDR3 has 16 amino acids. Germline V gives CDR1 SQVTM, CDR2 ANQGSEA. Trimming at V came to 6 bases and at J to 0 bases, leaving 12 bases not matched to a gene. The CDR3 region is CSVKPGQAYSNYGYTF. The DNA for the CDR3 is TGCAGCGTGAAGCCGGGACAGGCCTATTCTAACTATGGCTACACCTTC. Together with reference TRBV29-1 and TRBJ1-2, the CDR3 gives the full variable domain: SAVISQKPSRDICQRGTSLTIQCQVDSQVTMMFWYRQQPGQSLTLIATANQGSEATYESGFVIDKFPISRPNLTFSTLTVSNMSPEDSSIYLCSVKPGQAYSNYGYTFGSGTRLTVV.

This clonotype was counted ten times or more. The V gene is TRBV28, the J gene TRBJ2-3; perhaps TRBD2 as D (5 bases). Germline V gives CDR1 MDHEN, CDR2 SYDVKM. Trimming removed 6 bases at V and 4 bases at J, with 17 bases between. CDR3 length: 15 amino acids. The CDR3 sequence is CASSQFGLSADTQYF. CDR3 in DNA: TGTGCCAGCAGCCAATTCGGACTCAGCGCAGATACGCAGTATTTT.

In its sample, this clonotype was seen a few times. This chain uses TRBV12-3 or TRBV12-4 with TRBJ1-2, with D perhaps TRBD1 (5 bases). V was shortened by 7 bases and J by 7 bases, with 22 bases between the two germline ends. This CDR3 contains 15 residues. The CDR3 protein is CASTSALSLQGGYTF. The CDR3 DNA is TGTGCCAGCACCTCCGCCCTTTCCCTTCAGGGTGGCTACACCTTC.

With regard to this clonotype: One end of the junction is discordant with germline, which a read error may explain. The V and J genes are TRBV20-1 and TRBJ1-1; D uncertain. The germline V gene encodes CDR1 DFQATT and CDR2 SNEGSKA (reference sequence). The CDR3 is 13 amino acids. The CDR3 spells CSSRWTANTEAFF. CDR3 in DNA: TGCAGTTCTAGATGGACGGCGAACACTGAAGCTTTCTTT.

The chain carries TRBV6-2 or TRBV6-3 and TRBJ2-5; tentatively, D is TRBD1 (5 bases). This CDR3 region has 13 residues. Trimming stripped 2 bases from V and 5 bases from J, with 9 bases between. Looked up from germline, CDR1 is MNHEY and CDR2 is SVGEGT. The CDR3 is CASSYAGWETQYF. The CDR3 bases are TGTGCCAGCAGTTACGCAGGGTGGGAGACCCAGTACTTC.

This clonotype was detected a few times. V is TRBV14 and J is TRBJ2-3; 14 bases agree with TRBD2. V lost 4 bases and J lost 4; bases outside the gene matches: 7. The length of the CDR3 is 17 residues. Germline-derived CDR1 and CDR2 are SGHDN and FVKESK. The CDR3 nucleotides read TGTGCCAGCAGCCCCCCCGGGACTAGCGGGGGAGCAGATACGCAGTATTTT. Its translation is CASSPPGTSGGADTQYF.

This chain connects TRBV7-2 to TRBJ1-2; D remains ambiguous. With 2 bases removed from V and 0 bases from J, the gap between germline ends came to 7 bases. Germline V gives CDR1 SGHTA, CDR2 FQGNSA. The CDR3 length is 14 residues. As DNA, the CDR3 is TGTGCCAGCAGCTTATCGTCATCTAACTATGGCTACACCTTC. This sequence encodes CASSLSSSNYGYTF.

The chain joins TRBV5-1 to TRBJ2-2; weak D call: TRBD2 (7 bases). The CDR3 has 16 amino acids. With 0 bases removed from V and 5 bases from J, the gap between germline ends came to 14 bases. The germline V gene has CDR1 SGHRS and CDR2 YFSETQ. In DNA, the CDR3 is TGCGCCAGCAGCTTGGAAGGGGGAGGGCCAACCGGGGAGCTGTTTTTT. Protein sequence: CASSLEGGGPTGELFF.

At least ten counts were recorded for this clonotype. The rearrangement joins TRBV11-2 to TRBJ2-5, with D tentatively TRBD1 (6 bases). Germline-derived CDR1 and CDR2 are SGHAT and FQNNGV. The V and J ends lost 5 bases and 5 bases respectively, with 21 bases between them. CDR3 size: 16 residues. The CDR3 is CASSSRQQGRSETQYF. The CDR3, as DNA: TGTGCCAGCAGCAGTCGTCAACAGGGAAGAAGTGAGACCCAGTACTTC.

This chain's CDR3 is CSARDQRTSPNEQFF. For the CDR3, the DNA is TGCAGTGCTAGAGATCAGCGGACTAGTCCCAATGAGCAGTTCTTC. V gene TRBV20-1 combines with J gene TRBJ2-1; TRBD2 aligns across 7 bases. Looked up from germline, CDR1 is DFQATT and CDR2 is SNEGSKA (reference sequence). The ends lost 0 bases at V and 6 bases at J; junction bases unmatched: 8. The CDR3 totals 15 residues.

This clonotype showed up just a few times. The V gene is TRBV4-1, the J gene TRBJ1-6, with D possibly TRBD1 on 6 matching bases. CDR1 is MGHRA and CDR2 is YSYEKL in the germline V gene. Deletions cut 6 bases from V and 7 bases from J, with 19 bases between. CDR3 length: 16 residues. The CDR3 DNA reads TGCGCCAGCAGTACCGAGAGGGGGGACGGCAATTCACCCCTCCACTTT. This codes for CASSTERGDGNSPLHF.

V and J are TRBV7-8 and TRBJ2-3, with 13 bases identical to TRBD2. V lost 5 bases, J lost 3 bases, and 8 bases stayed unmatched. The CDR3 loop spans 17 amino acids. CDR1 and CDR2 from the germline V gene are SGHVS and FQNEAQ. CDR3 in amino acids: CASSLGLAGERTDTQYF. The CDR3 bases are TGTGCCAGCAGCCTCGGACTAGCGGGAGAGCGGACAGATACGCAGTATTTT.

The chain has TRBV20-1 and TRBJ2-1; D gene ambiguous. This CDR3 spans 15 amino acids. The V gene's germline CDR1 is DFQATT and CDR2 SNEGSKA (reference sequence). Between the trimmed V and J ends, which lost 4 bases and 7 bases, there was a span of 20 bases. The CDR3 DNA reads TGCAGTGCTATGCGGCCTCGGGTTATTCAAAATGAGCAGTTCTTC. Amino acids: CSAMRPRVIQNEQFF.